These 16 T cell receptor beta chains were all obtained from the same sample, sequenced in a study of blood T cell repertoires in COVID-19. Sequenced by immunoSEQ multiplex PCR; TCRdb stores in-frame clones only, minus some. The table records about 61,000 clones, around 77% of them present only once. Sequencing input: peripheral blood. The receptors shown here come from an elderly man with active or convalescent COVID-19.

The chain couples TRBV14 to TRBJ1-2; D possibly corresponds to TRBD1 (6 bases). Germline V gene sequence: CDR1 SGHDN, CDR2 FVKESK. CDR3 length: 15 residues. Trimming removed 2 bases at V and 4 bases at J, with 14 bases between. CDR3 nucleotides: TGTGCCAGCAGCCAAAACACCGGGACAAGCTATGGCTACACCTTC. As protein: CASSQNTGTSYGYTF.

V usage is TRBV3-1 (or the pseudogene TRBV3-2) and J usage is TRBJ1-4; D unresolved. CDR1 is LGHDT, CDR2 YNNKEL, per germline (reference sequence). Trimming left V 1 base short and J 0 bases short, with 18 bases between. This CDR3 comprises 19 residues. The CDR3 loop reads CASSQGSGSGLATNEKLFF. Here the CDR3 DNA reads TGTGCCAGCAGCCAAGGTTCTGGGAGCGGCCTTGCAACTAATGAAAAACTGTTTTTT.

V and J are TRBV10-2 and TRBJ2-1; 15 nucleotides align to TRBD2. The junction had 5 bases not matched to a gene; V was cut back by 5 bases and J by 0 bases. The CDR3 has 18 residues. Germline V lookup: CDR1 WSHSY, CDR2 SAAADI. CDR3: CASSRTSGGAGSYNEQFF. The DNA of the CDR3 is TGCGCCAGCAGTCGGACTAGCGGGGGGGCCGGCTCCTACAATGAGCAGTTCTTC.

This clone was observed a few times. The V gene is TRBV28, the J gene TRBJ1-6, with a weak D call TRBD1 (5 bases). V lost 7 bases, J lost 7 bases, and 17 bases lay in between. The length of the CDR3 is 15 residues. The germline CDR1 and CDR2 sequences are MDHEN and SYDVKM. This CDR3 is CASTPLGRENSPLHF. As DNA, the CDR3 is TGTGCCAGCACCCCCTTGGGACGGGAGAATTCACCCCTCCACTTT.

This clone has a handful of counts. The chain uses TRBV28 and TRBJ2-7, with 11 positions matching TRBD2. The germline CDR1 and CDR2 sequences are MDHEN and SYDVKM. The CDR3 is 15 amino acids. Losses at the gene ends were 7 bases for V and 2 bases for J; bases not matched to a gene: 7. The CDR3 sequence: CASTDGTSGTYEQYF. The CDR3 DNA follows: TGTGCCAGCACCGACGGGACTAGCGGAACCTACGAGCAGTACTTC.

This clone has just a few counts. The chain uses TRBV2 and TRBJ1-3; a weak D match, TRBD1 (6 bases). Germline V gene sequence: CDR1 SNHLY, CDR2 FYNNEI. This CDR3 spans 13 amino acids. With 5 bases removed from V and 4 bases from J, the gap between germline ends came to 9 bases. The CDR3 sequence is CASSSGTGNTIYF. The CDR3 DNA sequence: TGTGCCAGCAGTTCCGGGACAGGAAACACCATATATTTT.

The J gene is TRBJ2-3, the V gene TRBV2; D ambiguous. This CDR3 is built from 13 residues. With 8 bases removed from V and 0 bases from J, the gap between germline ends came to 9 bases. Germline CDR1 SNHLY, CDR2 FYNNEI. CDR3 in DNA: TGTGCCAGCTTGACTGCTAGCACAGATACGCAGTATTTT. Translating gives CASLTASTDTQYF.

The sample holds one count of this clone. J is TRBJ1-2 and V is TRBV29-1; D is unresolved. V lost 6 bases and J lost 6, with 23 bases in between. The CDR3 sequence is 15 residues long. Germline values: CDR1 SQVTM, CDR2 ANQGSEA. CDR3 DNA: TGCAGCGTATCGTGGGTGGGCAATACGTGGCATGGCTACACCTTC. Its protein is CSVSWVGNTWHGYTF. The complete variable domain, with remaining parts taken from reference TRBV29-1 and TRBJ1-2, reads SAVISQKPSRDICQRGTSLTIQCQVDSQVTMMFWYRQQPGQSLTLIATANQGSEATYESGFVIDKFPISRPNLTFSTLTVSNMSPEDSSIYLCSVSWVGNTWHGYTFGSGTRLTVV.

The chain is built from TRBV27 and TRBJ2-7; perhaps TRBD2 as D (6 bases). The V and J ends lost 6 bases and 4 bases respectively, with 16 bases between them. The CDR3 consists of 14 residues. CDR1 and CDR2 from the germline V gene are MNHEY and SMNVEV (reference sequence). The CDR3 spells CASSPRLGSYEQYF. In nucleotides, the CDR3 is TGTGCCAGCAGCCCGCGACTAGGGTCGTACGAGCAGTACTTC.

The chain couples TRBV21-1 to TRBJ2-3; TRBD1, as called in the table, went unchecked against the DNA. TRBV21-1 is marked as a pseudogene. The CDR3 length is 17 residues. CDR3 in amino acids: CASSKGDRGQVTDTQYF. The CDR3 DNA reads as TGTGCCAGCAGCAAAGGGGATCGGGGACAGGTCACAGATACGCAGTATTTT.

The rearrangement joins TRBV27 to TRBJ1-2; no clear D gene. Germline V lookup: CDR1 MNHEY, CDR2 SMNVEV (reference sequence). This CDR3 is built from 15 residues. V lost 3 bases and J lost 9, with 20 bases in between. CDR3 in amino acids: CASSFNGRPGSRYTF. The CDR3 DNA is TGTGCCAGCAGTTTTAACGGCAGGCCTGGAAGTCGCTACACCTTC.

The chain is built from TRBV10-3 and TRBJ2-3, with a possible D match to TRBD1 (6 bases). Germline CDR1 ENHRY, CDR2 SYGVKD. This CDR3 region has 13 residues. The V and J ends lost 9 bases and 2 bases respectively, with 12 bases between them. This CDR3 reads CAIRDTITDTQYF. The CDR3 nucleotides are TGTGCCATTCGGGACACCATCACAGATACGCAGTATTTT.

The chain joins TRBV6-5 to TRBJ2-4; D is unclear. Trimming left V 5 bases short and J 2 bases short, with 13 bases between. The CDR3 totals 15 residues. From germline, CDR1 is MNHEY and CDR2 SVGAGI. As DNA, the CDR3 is TGTGCCAGCAGTCCCGTGGTCCAGTCCAAAAACATTCAGTACTTC. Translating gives CASSPVVQSKNIQYF.

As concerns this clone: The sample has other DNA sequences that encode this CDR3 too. CDR3 DNA sequence: TGCAGCGTTAGGGACAGGGATAATTCACCCCTCCACTTT. It codes for CSVRDRDNSPLHF. The V call is TRBV29-1, the J call TRBJ1-6; TRBD1 matches 9 bases. The CDR3 has 13 amino acids. Germline CDR1 reads SQVTM; CDR2 reads ANQGSEA. With V trimmed by 5 bases and J by 5 bases, 1 base remained unmatched.

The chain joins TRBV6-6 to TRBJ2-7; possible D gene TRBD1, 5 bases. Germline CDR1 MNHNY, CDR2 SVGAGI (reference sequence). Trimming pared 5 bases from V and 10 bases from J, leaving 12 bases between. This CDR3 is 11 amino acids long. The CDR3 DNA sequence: TGTGCCAGCAGTCCCAACCAGGGACAGTACTTC. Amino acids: CASSPNQGQYF.

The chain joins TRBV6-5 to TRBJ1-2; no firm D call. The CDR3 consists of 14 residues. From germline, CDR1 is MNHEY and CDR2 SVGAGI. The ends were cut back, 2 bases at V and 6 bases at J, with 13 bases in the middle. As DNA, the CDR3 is TGTGCCAGCAGTTACGCGGAGAGGTCTAATGGCTACACCTTC. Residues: CASSYAERSNGYTF.